Presented here are 10 T cell receptor beta chains from one specimen sequenced in a study of blood T cell repertoires in COVID-19. Profiling relied on immunoSEQ multiplex PCR, and the TCRdb table lists in-frame clones only, not all of them. The sample lists over 400,000 clones, 70% to 90% seen once, with about 3.2% in the top ten. The sequencing input was peripheral blood. These receptors all come from a human donor in a cohort sampled during active COVID-19.

This chain joins TRBV6-5 and TRBJ1-2, with 9 bases matching TRBD1. CDR1 is MNHEY and CDR2 is SVGAGI in the germline V gene. This CDR3 has 16 residues. The V segment lost 2 bases and the J segment 6 bases; nucleotides outside the gene matches: 10. CDR3: CASSYELGQGSDGYTF. CDR3 nucleotide sequence: TGTGCCAGCAGTTACGAACTGGGACAGGGATCGGATGGCTACACCTTC.

The gene calls are TRBV30 and TRBJ1-2, with TRBD1 matching 8 bases. This CDR3 region has 14 residues. V lost 1 base to trimming and J lost 5 bases; unmatched junction nucleotides: 6. The V gene's germline CDR1 is GTSNPN and CDR2 SVGIG (reference sequence). DNA for the CDR3: TGTGCCTGGAGTGCGTTGCAGGGGGCTTATGGCTACACCTTC. It is translated as CAWSALQGAYGYTF.

This chain uses TRBV3-1 (or the pseudogene TRBV3-2) with TRBJ1-1; D may be TRBD1 (6 bases). Germline CDR1 and CDR2: LGHDT and YNNKEL (reference sequence). V lost 2 bases, J lost 3 bases, and 10 bases lay in between. There are 14 residues in the CDR3. The CDR3 nucleotides read TGTGCCAGCAGCCAATCCGGACAGTACACTGAAGCTTTCTTT. It specifies CASSQSGQYTEAFF.

This clone was found a few times. The J gene is TRBJ1-6, the V gene TRBV11-2; D gene uncertain. Between the trimmed V and J ends, which lost 5 bases and 5 bases, there was a span of 4 bases. The length of the CDR3 is 12 residues. Germline loops: CDR1 SGHAT, CDR2 FQNNGV. This chain's CDR3 is CASSPNNSPLHF. In DNA, the CDR3 is TGTGCCAGCAGCCCAAATAATTCACCCCTCCACTTT.

The chain is built from TRBV7-8 and TRBJ2-1; TRBD2 aligns across 7 bases. This CDR3 has 16 amino acids. Germline assignment: CDR1 SGHVS and CDR2 FQNEAQ. Trimming cost V 4 bases and J 8 bases; bases outside gene matches: 14. The CDR3 spells CASSSHSSTSPHEQFF. The CDR3 DNA reads as TGTGCCAGCAGCTCCCACTCATCGACTAGCCCCCATGAGCAGTTCTTC.

J is TRBJ2-1 and V is TRBV12-3 or TRBV12-4; TRBD2 might be the D (7 bases). Between the trimmed V and J ends, which lost 6 bases and 8 bases, there was a span of 14 bases. The length of the CDR3 is 13 residues. CDR3 loop: CASSLGGRYEQFF. For the CDR3, the DNA is TGTGCCAGCAGCCTGGGGGGGCGCTATGAGCAGTTCTTC.

This rearrangement joins TRBV29-1 to TRBJ1-1, with D unclear. Trimming removed 7 bases from V and 4 bases from J, with 10 bases in between. CDR1 and CDR2 (germline): SQVTM, ANQGSEA. This CDR3 comprises 11 residues. The CDR3 DNA is TGCAGCGCCCAGGTGGCCACTGAAGCTTTCTTT. Its protein is CSAQVATEAFF.

The CDR3 DNA is TGTGCCAGCAGCTCTAACGGGGAGCGGTCACCCCTCCACTTT. Translation gives CASSSNGERSPLHF. The chain combines TRBV13 with TRBJ1-6; D is uncertain. Trimming left V 4 bases short and J 10 bases short, with 14 bases between. The CDR3 consists of 14 residues. Germline V gene data show CDR1 as PRHDT and CDR2 as FYEKMQ (reference sequence).

This chain links TRBV19 with TRBJ1-4; D call uncertain. The V gene's germline CDR1 is LNHDA and CDR2 SQIVND (reference sequence). Trimming pared 3 bases from V and 4 bases from J, leaving 12 bases between. The CDR3 has 15 residues. This chain's CDR3 is CASSIPGRDNEKLFF. The CDR3 DNA reads as TGTGCCAGTAGTATCCCTGGGAGGGATAATGAAAAACTGTTTTTT. Full variable domain (missing parts from reference TRBV19 and TRBJ1-4): DGGITQSPKYLFRKEGQNVTLSCEQNLNHDAMYWYRQDPGQGLRLIYYSQIVNDFQKGDIAEGYSVSREKKESFPLTVTSAQKNPTAFYLCASSIPGRDNEKLFFGSGTQLSVL.

The rearrangement uses TRBV7-2 and TRBJ1-2; no clear D gene. The V gene lost 7 bases and the J gene lost 5 bases, with 20 bases spanning the gap. The germline gives CDR1 SGHTA, CDR2 FQGNSA. This CDR3 has 15 amino acids. The DNA for the CDR3 is TGTGCCAGCACTCTACTAGGGCAGGATGGATATGGCTACACCTTC. Protein: CASTLLGQDGYGYTF.